Below are 15 T cell receptor beta chains sequenced from a single sample in a study of T-cell reconstitution after alpha-beta-depleted transplantation in children. Preparing the TCRbeta library involved the use of unique molecular identifiers. TCRdb re-called the PCR reads through MiXCR, storing one row per CDR3 protein. Found here are almost 600,000 distinct CDR3 sequences, roughly a quarter of them singletons; the top ten hold less than 40%. Sequencing used PBMCs, obtained before TCRalphabeta/CD19-depleted stem cell transplant. The receptors derive from a boy in the first two years of life with Wiskott-Aldrich syndrome, due to receive a stem cell transplant.

The chain employs TRBV5-1 and TRBJ2-1; D is unresolved. The germline V and J ends were trimmed by 4 bases and 8 bases, with 13 bases remaining between them. This CDR3 has 13 amino acids. Looked up from germline, CDR1 is SGHRS and CDR2 is YFSETQ. CDR3 amino acids: CASSPSGVHEQFF. CDR3 sequence (DNA): TGCGCCAGCAGCCCTTCTGGGGTCCATGAGCAGTTCTTC.

The chain couples TRBV12-3 or TRBV12-4 to TRBJ2-1; TRBD2 matches at 8 bases. The ends lost 5 bases at V and 5 bases at J; junction bases unmatched: 8. This CDR3 comprises 15 residues. The CDR3 nucleotides read TGTGCCAGCAGTCTAACTAGCGGTAAGAACAATGAGCAGTTCTTC. Translation: CASSLTSGKNNEQFF.

This clonotype was detected a few times. This chain uses TRBV6-2 or TRBV6-3 with TRBJ2-1; D perhaps matches TRBD2 (6 bases). The V end lost 7 bases, the J end lost 7 bases, and 20 bases lay between the germline ends. Germline-derived CDR1 and CDR2 are MNHEY and SVGEGT. The CDR3 consists of 15 residues. CDR3 in DNA: TGTGCCAGCATCAACCCCGGGAGATCCAGGAATGAGCAGTTCTTC. Encoded protein: CASINPGRSRNEQFF.

The chain combines TRBV20-1 with TRBJ2-5; D unclear. There are 13 residues in the CDR3. Germline CDR1 is DFQATT and CDR2 is SNEGSKA (reference sequence). Trimming left V 5 bases short and J 6 bases short, with 16 bases between. The CDR3 loop reads CSAPTQVGKTQYF. CDR3 sequence (DNA): TGCAGTGCTCCAACTCAAGTAGGGAAGACCCAGTACTTC.

This clonotype was picked up a small number of times. The chain recombines TRBV29-1 with TRBJ2-3; D is uncertain. CDR3 length: 12 amino acids. CDR1 is SQVTM and CDR2 is ANQGSEA in the germline V gene. The ends were cut back, 7 bases at V and 5 bases at J, with 13 bases in the middle. The chain's CDR3 is CSALTGGDTQYF. The CDR3 bases are TGCAGCGCCCTCACCGGCGGAGATACGCAGTATTTT.

The chain joins TRBV7-9 to TRBJ2-5; 12 positions agree with TRBD1. Per the germline V gene, CDR1 is SEHNR and CDR2 is FQNEAQ (reference sequence). The CDR3 is made up of 16 amino acids. V lost 5 bases to trimming and J lost 2 bases; unmatched junction nucleotides: 6. The CDR3 loop is CASSRGQGATQETQYF. For the CDR3, the DNA is TGTGCCAGCAGCCGGGGACAGGGGGCCACTCAAGAGACCCAGTACTTC.

The V and J genes are TRBV10-3 and TRBJ2-1; D remains ambiguous. The CDR3 is 15 residues long. The V gene's germline CDR1 is ENHRY and CDR2 SYGVKD. V lost 3 bases and J lost 0, with 9 bases in between. This CDR3 is CAISDRSNSYNEQFF. CDR3 DNA sequence: TGTGCCATCAGTGACCGGTCTAACTCCTACAATGAGCAGTTCTTC.

V gene TRBV5-1 combines with J gene TRBJ2-5; perhaps TRBD2 as D (5 bases). The CDR3 consists of 15 residues. From germline, CDR1 is SGHRS and CDR2 YFSETQ. The ends were cut back, 4 bases at V and 5 bases at J, with 18 bases in the middle. In DNA, the CDR3 is TGCGCCAGCAGCCTGGAGGTGCCAGGTCAGGAGACCCAGTACTTC. Its translation: CASSLEVPGQETQYF.

The chain is built from TRBV7-8 and TRBJ1-5; D remains ambiguous. This CDR3 has 13 residues. Germline V gives CDR1 SGHVS, CDR2 FQNEAQ. The V gene lost 0 bases and the J gene lost 5 bases, with 5 bases spanning the gap. The DNA for the CDR3 is TGTGCCAGCAGCTTAGCGTGGGATCAGCCCCAGCATTTT. Protein product: CASSLAWDQPQHF.

The chain carries TRBV6-1 and TRBJ2-7; 7 bases are shared with TRBD1. J gave up 2 bases and V 6 bases, and 7 bases lay outside the gene matches. The germline V gene has CDR1 MNHNS and CDR2 SASEGT. The CDR3 covers 14 residues. The CDR3 spells CASSRQGLAYEQYF. The CDR3, as DNA: TGTGCCAGCAGCCGACAGGGCCTGGCCTACGAGCAGTACTTC.

Only a few counts were recorded for this clonotype. The chain uses TRBV5-1 and TRBJ2-7; D not certain. The V gene lost 5 bases and the J gene lost 5 bases, with 11 bases spanning the gap. CDR3 length: 12 residues. Germline CDR1 reads SGHRS; CDR2 reads YFSETQ. In nucleotides, the CDR3 is TGCGCCAGCAGACGTGAAGCGAACGAGCAGTACTTC. Its protein product is CASRREANEQYF.

A few counts support this clonotype. The chain recombines TRBV10-3 with TRBJ2-3, with D perhaps TRBD2 (6 bases). This CDR3 spans 13 amino acids. With 11 bases removed from V and 2 bases from J, the gap between germline ends came to 14 bases. Germline V CDR1 and CDR2: ENHRY, SYGVKD. CDR3 region: CAVGGGTTDTQYF. CDR3 sequence (DNA): TGTGCCGTGGGAGGAGGGACCACAGATACGCAGTATTTT.

The rearrangement links TRBV12-3 or TRBV12-4 to TRBJ1-1; 7 bases map to TRBD1. The CDR3 totals 14 residues. The junction had 9 bases not matched to a gene; V was cut back by 6 bases and J by 5 bases. CDR3: CASRPQGLRTEAFF. The CDR3 DNA reads TGTGCCAGCAGACCACAGGGGTTGAGGACTGAAGCTTTCTTT.

This clonotype was recorded a few times. This chain connects TRBV6-5 to TRBJ2-2; possibly TRBD1 or TRBD2 for D (6 bases each). The CDR3 runs to 12 residues. Trimming took off 5 bases at V and 6 bases at J, with 7 bases between the two ends. Germline loops: CDR1 MNHEY, CDR2 SVGAGI. CDR3 bases: TGTGCCAGCAGTAGGGGGGCCGGGGAGCTGTTTTTT. Protein sequence: CASSRGAGELFF.

This chain connects TRBV28 to TRBJ2-4; 7 bases agree with TRBD2. This CDR3 has 16 amino acids. The V segment lost 8 bases and the J segment 1 base; nucleotides outside the gene matches: 11. Per the germline V gene, CDR1 is MDHEN and CDR2 is SYDVKM. The DNA of the CDR3 is TGTGCCAGCGGGGGGGACCCGACGTGGGCCAAAAACATTCAGTACTTC. Residues: CASGGDPTWAKNIQYF.